The rows below give T cell receptor beta chains drawn from one sample of a study of CD8 T cells in Susac syndrome. TCRdb fed the immunoSEQ multiplex PCR reads into MiXCR, producing one record per CDR3 protein. The sample yields about 210,000 distinct CDR3 sequences, approximately 94% seen once. Sequencing input: CD4+ T cells from PBMCs. These receptors were obtained from a human donor with Susac syndrome. CDR3s include the opening cysteine and the closing phenylalanine or tryptophan. The order of the fields is CDR3 protein, CDR3 DNA, V gene, J gene, D gene, clone size. D genes are given only for firm matches. The size entry is marked missing in some rows and otherwise reads once, few, many or a size class.

CDR3: CSARLGGGTQETQYF
DNA: TGCAGTGCTAGACTAGGCGGGGGTACTCAAGAGACCCAGTACTTC
V: TRBV20-1
J: TRBJ2-5
D: TRBD2
size: .

CDR3: CSARVSGGSSPLHF
DNA: TGCAGTGCTAGGGTCAGCGGAGGTTCCTCACCCCTCCACTTT
V: TRBV20-1
J: TRBJ1-6
D: .
size: .

CDR3: CASSQGRGTGELFF
DNA: TGTGCCAGCAGCCAAGGGCGGGGGACCGGGGAGCTGTTTTTT
V: TRBV4-2
J: TRBJ2-2
D: TRBD2
size: .

CDR3: CASSPGGSTEAFF
DNA: TGTGCCAGCAGCCCCGGGGGAAGCACTGAAGCTTTCTTT
V: TRBV7-9
J: TRBJ1-1
D: .
size: few

CDR3: CASSAGTGGTADTQYF
DNA: TGTGCCAGCAGCGCCGGGACAGGGGGCACCGCAGATACGCAGTATTTT
V: TRBV6-1
J: TRBJ2-3
D: TRBD1
size: .

CDR3: CASSDRTLNYGYTF
DNA: TGCGCCAGCAGCGACAGGACCCTTAACTATGGCTACACCTTC
V: TRBV5-1
J: TRBJ1-2
D: .
size: .

CDR3: CASSPQARGREESITDTQYF
DNA: TGTGCCAGCAGCCCCCAGGCTAGGGGGCGCGAAGAAAGTATCACAGATACGCAGTATTTT
V: TRBV7-8
J: TRBJ2-3
D: TRBD1
size: .

CDR3: CTSLELTGELFF
DNA: TGCACCAGCCTGGAGCTCACCGGGGAGCTGTTTTTT
V: TRBV1
J: TRBJ2-2
D: .
size: .

CDR3: CASSPRGTGRDTQYF
DNA: TGTGCCAGCAGTCCCCGAGGGACAGGTCGAGATACGCAGTATTTT
V: TRBV11-3
J: TRBJ2-3
D: TRBD1
size: .

CDR3: CASSLASMAHGTGNYEQYF
DNA: TGTGCCAGCAGCTTAGCTTCGATGGCACATGGGACAGGAAACTACGAGCAGTACTTC
V: TRBV11-2
J: TRBJ2-7
D: TRBD1
size: .

CDR3: CAWGIPNQPQHF
DNA: TGTGCCTGGGGGATACCAAATCAGCCCCAGCATTTT
V: TRBV30
J: TRBJ1-5
D: .
size: .

CDR3: CASSLSQGAGEQYF
DNA: TGCGCCAGCAGCTTGTCCCAGGGTGCCGGCGAGCAGTACTTC
V: TRBV5-1
J: TRBJ2-7
D: .
size: .

CDR3: CASSFRDSHEQYF
DNA: TGTGCCAGCAGCTTCCGGGACAGCCACGAGCAGTACTTC
V: TRBV7-8
J: TRBJ2-7
D: TRBD1
size: .

CDR3: CSLGGSETQYF
DNA: TGCAGCTTAGGGGGTAGCGAGACCCAGTACTTC
V: TRBV29-1
J: TRBJ2-5
D: .
size: .

CDR3: CASSEFGSRAEAFF
DNA: TGTGCCAGCAGTGAATTCGGATCGCGGGCTGAAGCTTTCTTT
V: TRBV25-1
J: TRBJ1-1
D: .
size: .

CDR3: CSVEGGGKDFQETQYF
DNA: TGCAGCGTTGAAGGGGGGGGTAAGGACTTTCAAGAGACCCAGTACTTC
V: TRBV29-1
J: TRBJ2-5
D: TRBD2
size: .

CDR3: CASSSPGTGPTGELFF
DNA: TGTGCCAGCAGCTCCCCCGGGACAGGGCCCACCGGGGAGCTGTTTTTT
V: TRBV7-6
J: TRBJ2-2
D: TRBD1
size: .

CDR3: CSASGQGAYEQYF
DNA: TGCAGTGCTAGTGGACAGGGGGCCTACGAGCAGTACTTC
V: TRBV20-1
J: TRBJ2-7
D: TRBD1
size: .

CDR3: CASSYRLDNEQFF
DNA: TGTGCCAGCAGCTATCGGTTAGACAATGAGCAGTTCTTC
V: TRBV7-3
J: TRBJ2-1
D: .
size: .

CDR3: CASSQGGTVNSPLHF
DNA: TGTGCCAGCAGCCAAGGGGGGACAGTTAATTCACCCCTCCACTTT
V: TRBV3-1
J: TRBJ1-6
D: TRBD1
size: .

CDR3: CAWTLRDTYEQYF
DNA: TGTGCCTGGACCCTCCGGGACACCTACGAGCAGTACTTC
V: TRBV30
J: TRBJ2-7
D: .
size: .

CDR3: CASSFKSGLSYEQYF
DNA: TGTGCCAGCAGCTTTAAATCTGGCCTTTCCTACGAGCAGTACTTC
V: TRBV5-6
J: TRBJ2-7
D: .
size: .

CDR3: CASSQARGTDTQYF
DNA: TGTGCCAGCAGCCAGGCCAGGGGCACAGATACGCAGTATTTT
V: TRBV7-2
J: TRBJ2-3
D: .
size: few

CDR3: CASSLRPDQETQYF
DNA: TGTGCCAGCAGTTTACGGCCTGACCAAGAGACCCAGTACTTC
V: TRBV27
J: TRBJ2-5
D: .
size: .